This T cell receptor beta chain was captured by sequencing in a study of regulatory T cells in long-lasting Graves disease. Study-wide background: Antithyroid drugs had been taken by newly diagnosed Graves' patients for under 3 months.

iRepertoire HTBI primers and Arm-PCR of CDR3 regions built TCR beta libraries. A single record per CDR3 protein comes from TCRdb applying MiXCR to the multiplex PCR reads. The sample lists 530,000 or so distinct CDR3 sequences, 15% to 20% seen once, with about 12% in the top ten. V lost 1 base, J lost 8 bases, and 8 bases stayed unmatched. This CDR3 region has 14 residues. CDR1 DFQATT and CDR2 SNEGSKA come from the germline V gene (reference sequence). The time point here: newly diagnosed GD, antithyroid drugs for less than 3 months. Preparation of the TCR library used RNA extracted from PBMCs. This clonotype has a count of ten or more. These data also formed part of another study, on T cells in Graves' hyperthyroidism and ophthalmopathy. According to that study: The study defined stable Graves' hyperthyroidism as no ophthalmopathy progression within 18 months. Each diagnosis was grounded in clinical symptoms, serum thyroxine and TRAb, thyroid ultrasound, and orbital computed tomography. Most expanded thyroid clonotypes above 0.001 also appeared in blood.

Sample: peripheral blood mononuclear cells (PBMCs), taken at new diagnosis, from a patient treated with antithyroid drugs. V gene TRBV20-1 combines with J gene TRBJ1-2; TRBD1 matches at 9 bases. This receptor was obtained from a man between 18 and 29 years old with Graves disease. CDR3 bases: TGCAGTGCTAGAGCCGTACAGGGGGCGAAGGGCTACACCTTC. As protein: CSARAVQGAKGYTF.